This T cell receptor (beta chain) was sequenced in a study of shared clonotypes between healthy human individuals. The CDR3 covers 15 residues. CDR1 and CDR2 (germline): MDHEN, SYDVKM. The trim removed 6 bases at V and 0 bases at J, leaving 2 bases unmatched. The naive CD8 population came from CD45RO-negative cells selected for CCR7, without terminally differentiated effector memory CD45RA+ cells. Whole-study findings and limits: The low donor count limited represented genetic and exposure-history diversity. The authors sampled blood alone, and tissue repertoires likely differ.

This clone appeared a few times. Its target is unknown. Per sorted-subset replicate PCR, input was roughly 220 ng DNA, representing tens of thousands of T cell genomes. Original processing methods: For the immunoSEQ data, sequences were junction-only without quality scores, so filtering differed. Clones were sequenced by immunoSEQ multiplex PCR, and TCRdb holds only the in-frame ones, with some missing. The DNA gave D and trimming, while V, J and clone size come from that table. The sample lists around 2.1 million clones, more than 85% occurring once. This rearrangement joins TRBV28 to TRBJ1-5, with 10 nucleotides matching TRBD1. The sequence was collected from a man aged 18 to 30 in good health. Some clones in this sample may be carry-over from other donors' samples. Sample: naive CD8+ T cells from PBMCs. Here the CDR3 DNA reads TGTGCCAGCAGGGACAGGGGGTTTAGCAATCAGCCCCAGCATTTT. Translated: CASRDRGFSNQPQHF.